The 21 T cell receptor beta chains below all came from one sample that was sequenced in a study of cytomegalovirus exposure and HLA in healthy donors (dated by TCRdb to between 2016 and 2019). The library came from the immunoSEQ multiplex PCR assay. Sourced from immuneACCESS, this table was stored by TCRdb with only in-frame sequences that have V and J called. A share of the clones is absent; for the studies checked, an unresolved V gene accounts for under half, and the remainder has no known explanation. The sample table holds tens of thousands of clones, of which around 94% were seen once. 0.5% to 0.65% of the sample goes to the ten largest clones. Sequences were obtained from PBMCs. The receptors shown here come from a woman under 30 in good health and CMV-seronegative.

The J gene is TRBJ2-3, the V gene TRBV9, with a tentative D call TRBD1 (6 bases). The CDR3 has 17 amino acids. Germline V gives CDR1 SGDLS, CDR2 YYNGEE. V was shortened by 3 bases and J by 1 base, with 18 bases between the two germline ends. The CDR3 sequence: CASSAYSQGTGTDTQYF. CDR3 nucleotides: TGTGCCAGCAGCGCCTACTCACAGGGTACGGGCACAGATACGCAGTATTTT.

This sequence joins TRBV18 and TRBJ1-1; the D gene is possibly TRBD1 (5 bases). CDR1 is KGHSH, CDR2 LQKENI, per germline. CDR3 length equals 17 residues. V was trimmed by 4 bases and J by 0 bases, leaving 18 bases between them. Here the CDR3 reads CASSRRIDSYMNTEAFF. CDR3 DNA sequence: TGTGCCAGCTCACGAAGAATTGACAGCTACATGAACACTGAAGCTTTCTTT.

This chain links TRBV28 with TRBJ1-5; D unresolved. CDR3 length: 15 amino acids. Looked up from germline, CDR1 is MDHEN and CDR2 is SYDVKM. Trimming removed 6 bases at V and 7 bases at J, with 19 bases between. The CDR3 here is CASRPGEGLRQPQHF. The DNA of the CDR3 is TGTGCCAGCAGACCCGGAGAGGGCTTACGACAGCCCCAGCATTTT.

This chain uses TRBV19 with TRBJ2-7; a weak D match, TRBD1 (6 bases). The CDR3 loop spans 12 amino acids. The ends were cut back, 8 bases at V and 2 bases at J, with 10 bases in the middle. Germline V gene lookup returns CDR1 LNHDA and CDR2 SQIVND (reference sequence). CDR3 amino acids: CASGDTTYEQYF. The CDR3 DNA sequence: TGTGCCAGTGGGGACACCACCTACGAGCAGTACTTC.

V gene TRBV9 combines with J gene TRBJ1-3, with 10 nucleotides matching TRBD1. Trimming at V came to 0 bases and at J to 6 bases, leaving 6 bases not matched to a gene. The germline V gene encodes CDR1 SGDLS and CDR2 YYNGEE. This CDR3 contains 16 residues. CDR3 in amino acids: CASSVATGQGQNTIYF. The CDR3, as DNA: TGTGCCAGCAGCGTAGCAACGGGACAGGGGCAAAACACCATATATTTT.

The sample holds one count of this clone. J is TRBJ2-2 and V is TRBV5-1; maybe TRBD1 (6 bases). Germline V gives CDR1 SGHRS, CDR2 YFSETQ. This CDR3 region has 17 residues. The ends were cut back, 2 bases at V and 5 bases at J, with 19 bases in the middle. CDR3 sequence (DNA): TGCGCCAGCAGCTTAAACAGGGAAGACGTTTGGACCGGGGAGCTGTTTTTT. It specifies CASSLNREDVWTGELFF.

This clone has a single count. The rearrangement joins TRBV7-2 to TRBJ2-2; D gene unclear. The CDR3 length is 15 residues. In germline, CDR1 is SGHTA, CDR2 FQGNSA. Trimming removed 4 bases at V and 4 bases at J, with 13 bases between. The CDR3 DNA sequence: TGTGCCAGCAGCTCCCACAATATATTCACCGGGGAGCTGTTTTTT. Its protein is CASSSHNIFTGELFF.

The CDR3 bases are TGTGCCAGCAGTTTAAACGGCCGGGTGTACGAGCAGTACTTC. Translating gives CASSLNGRVYEQYF. V is TRBV27 and J is TRBJ2-7; D is unclear. The CDR3 length is 14 residues. Trimming shortened V by 2 bases and J by 4 bases, and 12 bases separated the two germline ends. Germline CDR1 reads MNHEY; CDR2 reads SMNVEV (reference sequence).

The chain couples TRBV4-1 to TRBJ1-5, with 7 bases aligning to TRBD1. V dropped 5 bases and J dropped 1; count of bases not matched to a gene: 5. The CDR3 sequence is 15 residues long. Germline CDR1 is MGHRA and CDR2 is YSYEKL. CDR3 loop: CASSRGQLSNQPQHF. The CDR3 DNA reads as TGCGCCAGCAGCAGGGGACAGCTAAGCAATCAGCCCCAGCATTTT.

The V and J genes are TRBV11-2 and TRBJ2-1; D might be TRBD1 (5 bases). The ends were cut back, 6 bases at V and 3 bases at J, with 15 bases in the middle. In germline, CDR1 is SGHAT, CDR2 FQNNGV. This CDR3 is 15 amino acids long. CDR3 sequence: CASRSTGSYYNEQFF. In nucleotides, the CDR3 is TGTGCCAGCAGATCAACAGGTTCGTACTACAATGAGCAGTTCTTC.

This chain links TRBV9 with TRBJ1-2; D possibly corresponds to TRBD1 (5 bases). This CDR3 is 14 amino acids long. Germline lookup yields CDR1 SGDLS and CDR2 YYNGEE. Deletions cut 0 bases from V and 0 bases from J, with 6 bases between. The CDR3 DNA sequence: TGTGCCAGCAGCGTAGGACAGCCTAACTATGGCTACACCTTC. It encodes CASSVGQPNYGYTF.

J is TRBJ2-3 and V is TRBV9; D possibly corresponds to TRBD1 (5 bases). The CDR3 sequence is 16 residues long. Trimming left V 1 base short and J 2 bases short, with 14 bases between. Germline CDR1 and CDR2: SGDLS and YYNGEE. The CDR3 DNA reads as TGTGCCAGCAGCGTATTTGGAAGGGGCACCACAGATACGCAGTATTTT. It yields the protein CASSVFGRGTTDTQYF. The full variable domain, completed using reference TRBV9 and TRBJ2-3, is DSGVTQTPKHLITATGQRVTLRCSPRSGDLSVYWYQQSLDQGLQFLIQYYNGEERAKGNILERFSAQQFPDLHSELNLSSLELGDSALYFCASSVFGRGTTDTQYFGPGTRLTVL.

The V and J genes are TRBV19 and TRBJ1-6; D is unresolved. This CDR3 is 14 amino acids long. Germline CDR1 and CDR2: LNHDA and SQIVND (reference sequence). V dropped 11 bases and J dropped 10 bases, with 21 bases sitting between them. CDR3 bases: TGTGCCTCCGGAGGCGGGGTTCTCGGCTCACCCCTCCACTTT. Protein sequence: CASGGGVLGSPLHF.

This sequence joins TRBV10-3 and TRBJ1-5; 10 bases agree with TRBD1. CDR1 is ENHRY and CDR2 is SYGVKD in the germline V gene. V lost 3 bases and J lost 2; bases outside the gene matches: 10. There are 18 residues in the CDR3. CDR3 sequence: CAISETGQGVGGNQPQHF. CDR3 nucleotides: TGTGCCATCAGTGAAACAGGACAGGGGGTAGGGGGCAATCAGCCCCAGCATTTT.

The chain recombines TRBV19 with TRBJ2-6; no definite D call. This CDR3 comprises 16 residues. Trimming took 3 bases from V and 4 from J, leaving 13 bases between them. Germline V CDR1 and CDR2: LNHDA, SQIVND (reference sequence). As DNA, the CDR3 is TGTGCCAGTAGTATCAAGGAGTTAATGGGGGCCAACGTCCTGACTTTC. It translates to CASSIKELMGANVLTF.

V gene TRBV5-1 combines with J gene TRBJ2-5; a weak D match, TRBD2 (6 bases). The CDR3 totals 19 residues. Trimming took 9 bases from V and 5 from J, leaving 35 bases between them. The germline gives CDR1 SGHRS, CDR2 YFSETQ. CDR3 in amino acids: CATLVDSRDWSRDRETQYF. The CDR3 DNA sequence: TGCGCCACGCTTGTTGACTCCCGGGACTGGAGTCGAGACCGTGAGACCCAGTACTTC.

The chain has TRBV29-1 and TRBJ2-7, with 8 bases fitting TRBD1. The CDR3 contains 12 residues. Germline V lookup: CDR1 SQVTM, CDR2 ANQGSEA. V lost 7 bases to trimming and J lost 6 bases; unmatched junction nucleotides: 8. The chain's CDR3 is CSAGTGSREQYF. Here the CDR3 DNA reads TGCAGCGCCGGGACAGGTTCTCGCGAGCAGTACTTC.

V gene TRBV28 combines with J gene TRBJ1-5; the D is unclear. The V gene's germline CDR1 is MDHEN and CDR2 SYDVKM. Trimming took 7 bases from V and 7 from J, leaving 11 bases between them. The CDR3 is 12 residues long. The CDR3 spells CASTSMSQPQHF. CDR3 DNA sequence: TGTGCCAGCACTTCTATGTCCCAGCCCCAGCATTTT.

This chain uses TRBV13 with TRBJ2-3; 10 bases are shared with TRBD1. The V segment lost 7 bases and the J segment 4 bases; nucleotides outside the gene matches: 8. The CDR3 is 15 residues long. Germline-derived CDR1 and CDR2 are PRHDT and FYEKMQ (reference sequence). The CDR3: CASTPGTGAPDTQYF. The CDR3 nucleotides are TGTGCCAGCACCCCCGGGACAGGGGCACCAGATACGCAGTATTTT.

The rearrangement links TRBV18 to TRBJ1-1; tentatively, D is TRBD1 (6 bases). Germline V gene sequence: CDR1 KGHSH, CDR2 LQKENI. The CDR3 sequence is 12 residues long. Trimming pared 8 bases from V and 2 bases from J, leaving 9 bases between. The CDR3 DNA is TGTGCCAGCCGGGACACTAACACTGAAGCTTTCTTT. Encoded protein: CASRDTNTEAFF. Complete variable domain (other parts from reference TRBV18 and TRBJ1-1): NAGVMQNPRHLVRRRGQEARLRCSPMKGHSHVYWYRQLPEEGLKFMVYLQKENIIDESGMPKERFSAEFPKEGPSILRIQQVVRGDSAAYFCASRDTNTEAFFGQGTRLTVV.

This clone is a singleton in its sample. The chain couples TRBV6-5 to TRBJ1-1; D unresolved. Germline-derived CDR1 and CDR2 are MNHEY and SVGAGI. This CDR3 has 14 amino acids. V shed 7 bases and J shed 5 bases, with 17 bases lying between them. CDR3 region: CASTPTRARTEAFF. CDR3 coding DNA: TGTGCCAGCACACCGACGAGGGCGCGGACTGAAGCTTTCTTT.